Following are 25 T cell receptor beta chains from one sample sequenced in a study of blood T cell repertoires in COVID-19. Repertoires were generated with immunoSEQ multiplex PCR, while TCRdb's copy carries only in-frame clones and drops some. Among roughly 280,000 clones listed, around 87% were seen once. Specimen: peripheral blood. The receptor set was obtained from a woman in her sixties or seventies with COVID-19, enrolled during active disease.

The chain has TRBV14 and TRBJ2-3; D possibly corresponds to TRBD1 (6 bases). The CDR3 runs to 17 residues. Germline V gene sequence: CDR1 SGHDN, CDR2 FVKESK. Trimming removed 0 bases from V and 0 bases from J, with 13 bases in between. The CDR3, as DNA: TGTGCCAGCAGCCAAGACGTGGGGGCCCCAAGCACAGATACGCAGTATTTT. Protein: CASSQDVGAPSTDTQYF.

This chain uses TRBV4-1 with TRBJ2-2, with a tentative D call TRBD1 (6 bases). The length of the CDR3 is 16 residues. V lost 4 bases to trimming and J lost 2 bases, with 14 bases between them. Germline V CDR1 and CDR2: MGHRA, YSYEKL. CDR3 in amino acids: CASSRRGRSNTGELFF. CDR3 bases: TGCGCCAGCAGCCGAAGGGGGAGATCCAACACCGGGGAGCTGTTTTTT.

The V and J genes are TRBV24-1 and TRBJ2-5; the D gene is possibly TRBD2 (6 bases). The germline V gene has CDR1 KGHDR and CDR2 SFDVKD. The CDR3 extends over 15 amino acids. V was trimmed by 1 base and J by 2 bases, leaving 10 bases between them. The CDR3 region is CATSDFLAGQETQYF. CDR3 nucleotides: TGTGCCACCAGTGATTTCTTGGCGGGGCAAGAGACCCAGTACTTC.

The CDR3 nucleotides are TGTGCCAGCAGTGAACGACAGCCGTCCCACACTGAAGCTTTCTTT. It codes for CASSERQPSHTEAFF. This sequence joins TRBV2 and TRBJ1-1; maybe TRBD1 (5 bases). CDR3 length: 15 amino acids. Germline-derived CDR1 and CDR2 are SNHLY and FYNNEI. V was pared by 2 bases and J by 3 bases, with 13 bases between.

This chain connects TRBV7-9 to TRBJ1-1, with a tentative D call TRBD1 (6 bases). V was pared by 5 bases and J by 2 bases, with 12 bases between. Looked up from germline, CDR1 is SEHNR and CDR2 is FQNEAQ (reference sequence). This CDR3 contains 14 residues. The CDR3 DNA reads TGTGCCAGCAGCGCCGGGACACTTAACACTGAAGCTTTCTTT. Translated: CASSAGTLNTEAFF.

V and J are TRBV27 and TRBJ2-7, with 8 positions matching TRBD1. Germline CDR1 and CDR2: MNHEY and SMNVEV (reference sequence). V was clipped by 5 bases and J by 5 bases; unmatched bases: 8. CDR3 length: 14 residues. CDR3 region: CASSGTGRGHEQYF. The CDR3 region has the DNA TGTGCCAGCAGTGGGACAGGCAGGGGTCACGAGCAGTACTTC.

The CDR3 region has the DNA TGTGCCAGCAGCCAAGGGACAGGGGGCCACGAGACCCAGTACTTC. Amino acids: CASSQGTGGHETQYF. This chain connects TRBV11-2 to TRBJ2-5, with 12 bases identical to TRBD1. The CDR3 runs to 15 residues. The ends lost 5 bases at V and 5 bases at J; junction bases unmatched: 6. Germline CDR1 is SGHAT and CDR2 is FQNNGV.

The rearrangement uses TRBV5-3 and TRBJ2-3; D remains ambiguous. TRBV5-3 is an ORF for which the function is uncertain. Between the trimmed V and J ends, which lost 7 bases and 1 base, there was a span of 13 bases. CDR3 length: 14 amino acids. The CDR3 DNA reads TGTGCCAGACCCAGGTACACCCGCACAGATACGCAGTATTTT. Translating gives CARPRYTRTDTQYF.

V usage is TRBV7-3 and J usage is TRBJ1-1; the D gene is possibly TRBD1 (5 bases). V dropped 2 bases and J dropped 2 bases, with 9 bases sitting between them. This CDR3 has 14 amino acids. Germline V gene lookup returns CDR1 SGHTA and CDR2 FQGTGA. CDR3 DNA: TGTGCCAGCAGCTTAGTAGGGGCCAACACTGAAGCTTTCTTT. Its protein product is CASSLVGANTEAFF.

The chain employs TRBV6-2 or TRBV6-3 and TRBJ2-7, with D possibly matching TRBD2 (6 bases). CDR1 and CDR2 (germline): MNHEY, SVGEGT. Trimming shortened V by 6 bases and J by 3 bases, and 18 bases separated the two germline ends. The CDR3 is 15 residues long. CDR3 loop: CASSRHPGLLYEQYF. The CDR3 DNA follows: TGTGCCAGCAGCCGTCATCCGGGACTCCTCTACGAGCAGTACTTC.

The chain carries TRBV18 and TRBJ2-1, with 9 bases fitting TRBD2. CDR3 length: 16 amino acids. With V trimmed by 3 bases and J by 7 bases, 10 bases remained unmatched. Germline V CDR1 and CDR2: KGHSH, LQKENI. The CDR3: CASSPSLAGVRNEQFF. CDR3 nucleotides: TGTGCCAGCTCACCTTCCTTAGCGGGAGTTAGGAATGAGCAGTTCTTC. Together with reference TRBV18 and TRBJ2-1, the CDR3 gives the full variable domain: NAGVMQNPRHLVRRRGQEARLRCSPMKGHSHVYWYRQLPEEGLKFMVYLQKENIIDESGMPKERFSAEFPKEGPSILRIQQVVRGDSAAYFCASSPSLAGVRNEQFFGPGTRLTVL.

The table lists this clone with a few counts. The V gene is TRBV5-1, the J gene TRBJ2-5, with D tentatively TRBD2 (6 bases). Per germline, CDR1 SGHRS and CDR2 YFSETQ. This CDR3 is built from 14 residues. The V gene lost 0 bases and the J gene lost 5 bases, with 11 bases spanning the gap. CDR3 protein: CASSLVGGAETQYF. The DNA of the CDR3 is TGCGCCAGCAGCTTGGTCGGGGGAGCTGAGACCCAGTACTTC.

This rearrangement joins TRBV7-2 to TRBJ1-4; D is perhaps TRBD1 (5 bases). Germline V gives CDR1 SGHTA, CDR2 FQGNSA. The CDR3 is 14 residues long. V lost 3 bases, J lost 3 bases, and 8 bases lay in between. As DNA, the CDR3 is TGTGCCAGCAGCTTCCGGGGGGCTAATGAAAAACTGTTTTTT. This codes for CASSFRGANEKLFF.

This chain's CDR3 is CASRQGWTEAFF. CDR3 coding DNA: TGCGCCAGCAGGCAGGGTTGGACTGAAGCTTTCTTT. This chain links TRBV5-1 with TRBJ1-1, with D perhaps TRBD1 (5 bases). Looked up from germline, CDR1 is SGHRS and CDR2 is YFSETQ. The length of the CDR3 is 12 residues. Trimming removed 5 bases from V and 5 bases from J, with 10 bases in between.

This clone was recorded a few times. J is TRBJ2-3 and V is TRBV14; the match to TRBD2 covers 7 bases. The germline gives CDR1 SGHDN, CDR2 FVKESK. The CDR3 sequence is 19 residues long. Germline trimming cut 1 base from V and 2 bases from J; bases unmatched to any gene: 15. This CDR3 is CASSQVLLAERDPTDTQYF. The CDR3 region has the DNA TGTGCCAGCAGCCAAGTTCTTCTTGCCGAGCGGGACCCCACAGATACGCAGTATTTT.

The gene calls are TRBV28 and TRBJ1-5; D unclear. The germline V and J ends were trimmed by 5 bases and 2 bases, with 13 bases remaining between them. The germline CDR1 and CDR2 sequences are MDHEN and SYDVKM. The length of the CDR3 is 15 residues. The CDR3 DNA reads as TGTGCCAGCAGTCTCCCCCTGGCTGGCAATCAGCCCCAGCATTTT. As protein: CASSLPLAGNQPQHF.

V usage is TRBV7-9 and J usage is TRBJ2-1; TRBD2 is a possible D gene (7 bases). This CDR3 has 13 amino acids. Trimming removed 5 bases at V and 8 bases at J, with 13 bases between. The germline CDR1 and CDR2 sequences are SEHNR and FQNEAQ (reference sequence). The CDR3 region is CASSLRGGDEQFF. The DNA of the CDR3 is TGTGCCAGCAGCCTCAGGGGAGGGGATGAGCAGTTCTTC. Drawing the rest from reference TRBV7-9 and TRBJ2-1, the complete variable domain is DTGVSQNPRHKITKRGQNVTFRCDPISEHNRLYWYRQTLGQGPEFLTYFQNEAQLEKSRLLSDRFSAERPKGSFSTLEIQRTEQGDSAMYLCASSLRGGDEQFFGPGTRLTVL.

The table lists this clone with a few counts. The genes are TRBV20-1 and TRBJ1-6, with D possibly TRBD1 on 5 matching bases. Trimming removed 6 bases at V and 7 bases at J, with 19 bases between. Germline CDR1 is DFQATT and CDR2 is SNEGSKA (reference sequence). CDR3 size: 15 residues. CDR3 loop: CSASTGTQANSPLHF. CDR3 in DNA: TGCAGTGCGAGTACCGGGACTCAAGCCAATTCACCCCTCCACTTT.

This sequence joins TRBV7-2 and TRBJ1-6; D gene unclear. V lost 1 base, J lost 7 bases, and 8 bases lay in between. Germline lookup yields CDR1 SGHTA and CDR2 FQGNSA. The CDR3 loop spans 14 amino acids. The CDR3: CASSLDSQNSPLHF. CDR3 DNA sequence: TGTGCCAGCAGCTTAGACAGCCAAAATTCACCCCTCCACTTT.

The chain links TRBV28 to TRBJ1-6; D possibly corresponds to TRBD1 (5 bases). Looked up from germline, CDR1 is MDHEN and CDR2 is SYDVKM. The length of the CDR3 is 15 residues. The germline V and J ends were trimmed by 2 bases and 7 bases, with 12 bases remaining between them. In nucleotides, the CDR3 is TGTGCCAGCAGTTTAAAGGGGTGGTGGAATTCACCCCTCCACTTT. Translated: CASSLKGWWNSPLHF.

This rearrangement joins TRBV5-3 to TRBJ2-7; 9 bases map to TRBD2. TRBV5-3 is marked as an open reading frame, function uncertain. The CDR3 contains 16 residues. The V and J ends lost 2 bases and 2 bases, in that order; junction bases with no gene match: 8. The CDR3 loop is CARSLTLSGSAYEQYF. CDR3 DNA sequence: TGTGCCAGAAGCTTAACCCTTAGCGGGAGCGCCTACGAGCAGTACTTC.

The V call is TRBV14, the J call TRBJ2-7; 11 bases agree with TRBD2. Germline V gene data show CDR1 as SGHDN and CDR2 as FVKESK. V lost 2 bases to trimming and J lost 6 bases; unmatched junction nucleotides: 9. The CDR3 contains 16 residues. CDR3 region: CASSQRPSGRPSEQYF. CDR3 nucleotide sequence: TGTGCCAGCAGCCAACGGCCTAGCGGGAGGCCTAGCGAGCAGTACTTC.

CDR3 loop: CASSPGDQPQHF. CDR3 coding DNA: TGTGCCAGCAGCCCAGGGGATCAGCCCCAGCATTTT. The V gene is TRBV7-2, the J gene TRBJ1-5; a possible D gene is TRBD1 (6 bases). Trimming shortened V by 5 bases and J by 5 bases, and 7 bases separated the two germline ends. CDR3 length: 12 amino acids. Germline loops: CDR1 SGHTA, CDR2 FQGNSA.

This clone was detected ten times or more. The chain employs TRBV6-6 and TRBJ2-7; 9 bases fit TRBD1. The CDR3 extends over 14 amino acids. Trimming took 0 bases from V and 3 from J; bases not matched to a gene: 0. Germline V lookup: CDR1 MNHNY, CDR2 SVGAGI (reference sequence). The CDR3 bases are TGTGCCAGCAGTTACTCGACAGGGGGCTACGAGCAGTACTTC. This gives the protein CASSYSTGGYEQYF.

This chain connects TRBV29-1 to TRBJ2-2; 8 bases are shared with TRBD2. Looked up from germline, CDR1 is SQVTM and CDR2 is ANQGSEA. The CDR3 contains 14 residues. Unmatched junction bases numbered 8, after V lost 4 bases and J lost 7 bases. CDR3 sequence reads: CSVATSGVVGELFF. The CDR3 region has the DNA TGCAGCGTTGCTACTAGCGGAGTGGTCGGGGAGCTGTTTTTT.